Following are 10 T cell receptor beta chains from one sample sequenced in a study of STAT5B mutations in CD4+ large granular lymphocyte leukemia. Assay used: immunoSEQ multiplex PCR; TCRdb lists only in-frame clones, some missing. The data hold 40,000 or so clones, with approximately 72% observed a single time. The sample taken for sequencing was CD4+ T cells from blood buffy coats. The receptors were sampled from a human donor in good health.

CDR3 nucleotide sequence: TGTGCCAGCAGCTTCGGGGGGGCGGCAGATACGCAGTATTTT. Translation gives CASSFGGAADTQYF. The chain links TRBV7-2 to TRBJ2-3, with TRBD2 matching over 8 bases. Trimming removed 3 bases from V and 4 bases from J; junction bases left unmatched: 3. In germline, CDR1 is SGHTA, CDR2 FQGNSA. The CDR3 is made up of 14 amino acids.

This chain connects TRBV9 to TRBJ1-2; tentative D call: TRBD1 (6 bases). The CDR3 has 15 residues. Germline CDR1 reads SGDLS; CDR2 reads YYNGEE. V was clipped by 3 bases and J by 4 bases, with 16 bases between them. CDR3 nucleotides: TGTGCCAGCAGCGCCACGACAGGTATTGCCTATGGCTACACCTTC. Amino acid sequence: CASSATTGIAYGYTF.

The V gene is TRBV9, the J gene TRBJ2-7, with D perhaps given as TRBD1 or TRBD2 (6 bases each). The germline V and J ends were trimmed by 4 bases and 0 bases, with 14 bases remaining between them. The germline gives CDR1 SGDLS, CDR2 YYNGEE. This CDR3 spans 15 amino acids. Here the CDR3 reads CASSPGPGASYEQYF. The DNA of the CDR3 is TGTGCCAGCAGCCCAGGACCGGGGGCCTCCTACGAGCAGTACTTC.

J is TRBJ1-2 and V is TRBV2; D not resolved. CDR1 is SNHLY, CDR2 FYNNEI, per germline. V was trimmed by 5 bases and J by 4 bases, leaving 11 bases between them. The CDR3 has 13 residues. The CDR3: CASSQVPSYGYTF. CDR3 DNA: TGTGCCAGCAGTCAAGTGCCCAGCTATGGCTACACCTTC.

The rearrangement links TRBV4-2 to TRBJ2-5, with D perhaps TRBD1 (6 bases). V was shortened by 3 bases and J by 4 bases, with 21 bases between the two germline ends. Germline loops: CDR1 LGHNA, CDR2 YNFKEQ. The CDR3 is made up of 17 amino acids. CDR3 amino acids: CASSQDGTRTFRETQYF. The CDR3 DNA sequence: TGTGCCAGCAGCCAGGACGGGACAAGGACTTTCCGAGAGACCCAGTACTTC.

This chain uses TRBV11-2 with TRBJ2-3, with 7 bases that match TRBD2. Germline CDR1 and CDR2: SGHAT and FQNNGV. Losses at the gene ends were 2 bases for V and 2 bases for J; bases not matched to a gene: 10. This CDR3 comprises 17 residues. CDR3 in amino acids: CASSLIRASGNTDTQYF. The DNA for the CDR3 is TGTGCCAGCAGCTTAATAAGGGCTAGCGGAAACACAGATACGCAGTATTTT.

This clone was counted once. The rearrangement joins TRBV6-6 to TRBJ1-5; D remains unclear. The CDR3 consists of 15 residues. Germline values: CDR1 MNHNY, CDR2 SVGAGI (reference sequence). Between the trimmed V and J ends, which lost 2 bases and 1 base, there was a span of 9 bases. Written as DNA, the CDR3 is TGTGCCAGCAGTTACCCCAATAGAAGCAATCAGCCCCAGCATTTT. Translated: CASSYPNRSNQPQHF.

In this sample, this clone turned up a few times. The chain carries TRBV5-1 and TRBJ1-1; D is undetermined. The germline V gene encodes CDR1 SGHRS and CDR2 YFSETQ. V was shortened by 0 bases and J by 0 bases, with 9 bases between the two germline ends. This CDR3 is 15 amino acids long. CDR3 sequence reads: CASSLAPGMNTEAFF. In DNA form, the CDR3 reads TGCGCCAGCAGCTTGGCTCCCGGGATGAACACTGAAGCTTTCTTT.

This chain uses TRBV4-1 with TRBJ2-7; the D gene is possibly TRBD2 (5 bases). Germline CDR1 MGHRA, CDR2 YSYEKL. There are 18 residues in the CDR3. Deletions cut 1 base from V and 3 bases from J, with 22 bases between. The CDR3 nucleotides read TGCGCCAGCAGCCAAGGGCGGGCCCGGACCCCGAACCTCTACGAGCAGTACTTC. Its protein is CASSQGRARTPNLYEQYF.

The chain couples TRBV7-9 to TRBJ2-7, with TRBD1 matching 10 bases. CDR3 length equals 15 residues. The J segment lost 5 bases and the V segment lost 4 bases, leaving 8 bases of the junction unmatched. CDR1 is SEHNR, CDR2 FQNEAQ, per germline (reference sequence). The CDR3 bases are TGTGCCAGCAGCTATAGCTCGACAGGGGGCGACGAGCAGTACTTC. It translates to CASSYSSTGGDEQYF.